These 15 T cell receptor beta chains share one sample of origin, sequenced in a study of cytomegalovirus exposure and HLA in healthy donors. Amplification used 60 Vbeta primers and 13 Jbeta primers. The assay was immunoSEQ multiplex PCR, and TCRdb's table has in-frame clones only and misses some. The sample records under 250,000 clones, approximately 80% being singletons. Sequenced sample: PBMCs. The origin of the receptors is a boy aged 2 to 9 in good health and CMV-seronegative.

This chain uses TRBV19 with TRBJ2-6; D perhaps matches TRBD1 (6 bases). Per germline, CDR1 LNHDA and CDR2 SQIVND (reference sequence). The V end was cut by 5 bases, the J end by 2 bases, with 13 bases between. The CDR3 totals 16 residues. The chain's CDR3 is CASSAQTGAGANVLTF. CDR3 coding DNA: TGTGCCAGTAGTGCCCAGACAGGAGCTGGGGCCAACGTCCTGACTTTC.

The V and J genes are TRBV30 and TRBJ1-1; D gene uncertain. This CDR3 has 13 residues. CDR1 GTSNPN and CDR2 SVGIG come from the germline V gene (reference sequence). Trimming removed 2 bases at V and 0 bases at J, with 7 bases between. The CDR3 here is CAWSKSMNTEAFF. DNA of the CDR3: TGTGCCTGGAGTAAAAGCATGAACACTGAAGCTTTCTTT.

The CDR3 is CASSVGASGGPNEQFF. The CDR3 coding sequence is TGTGCCAGCAGCGTAGGTGCTAGCGGGGGTCCGAATGAGCAGTTCTTC. The genes are TRBV9 and TRBJ2-1, with 10 nucleotides matching TRBD2. This CDR3 spans 16 amino acids. V gave up 0 bases and J gave up 7 bases; unmatched junction bases: 7. Germline CDR1 and CDR2: SGDLS and YYNGEE.

In DNA, the CDR3 is TGTGCCACCAGCAGATTCGGACTAGCCTACAATGAGCAGTTCTTC. Residues: CATSRFGLAYNEQFF. This chain links TRBV15 with TRBJ2-1; 7 bases fit TRBD2. The length of the CDR3 is 15 residues. The ends lost 2 bases at V and 2 bases at J; junction bases unmatched: 3. Germline lookup yields CDR1 LNHNV and CDR2 YYDKDF (reference sequence).

The chain couples TRBV6-1 to TRBJ1-4; the D is unclear. This CDR3 comprises 14 residues. Germline V lookup: CDR1 MNHNS, CDR2 SASEGT. The V and J ends lost 8 bases and 6 bases respectively, with 16 bases between them. As DNA, the CDR3 is TGTGCCAGCCAAATTAGCTTCGAATATGAAAAACTGTTTTTT. The encoded protein is CASQISFEYEKLFF.

This rearrangement joins TRBV25-1 to TRBJ2-5, with D possibly matching TRBD1 (5 bases). The germline V and J ends were trimmed by 6 bases and 1 base, with 12 bases remaining between them. In germline, CDR1 is MGHDK, CDR2 SYGVNS. The CDR3 sequence is 14 residues long. The CDR3 coding sequence is TGTGCCAGCAGACCCGGACAACCCCAAGAGACCCAGTACTTC. Its protein is CASRPGQPQETQYF.

V usage is TRBV4-1 and J usage is TRBJ1-4; tentative D call: TRBD1 (5 bases). Germline CDR1 MGHRA, CDR2 YSYEKL. This CDR3 has 15 residues. The V and J ends lost 1 base and 4 bases respectively, with 10 bases between them. The CDR3, as DNA: TGCGCCAGCAGCCAAGCCCGGGGGAATAATGAAAAACTGTTTTTT. Amino acid sequence: CASSQARGNNEKLFF.

This clone was counted only a few times. The V call is TRBV4-2, the J call TRBJ2-7, with 7 nucleotides matching TRBD2. CDR1 and CDR2 (germline): LGHNA, YNFKEQ. The CDR3 contains 15 residues. With V trimmed by 1 base and J by 7 bases, 10 bases remained unmatched. The CDR3 sequence: CASSQGGGGREEQYF. CDR3 in DNA: TGTGCCAGCAGCCAAGGGGGCGGGGGACGGGAAGAGCAGTACTTC.

The V call is TRBV7-2, the J call TRBJ1-1, with 7 nucleotides matching TRBD1. This CDR3 is built from 14 residues. The V gene's germline CDR1 is SGHTA and CDR2 FQGNSA. Trimming at V came to 3 bases and at J to 4 bases, leaving 5 bases not matched to a gene. The CDR3 coding sequence is TGTGCCAGCAGCTTGACAGGGAGTGTCACTGAAGCTTTCTTT. It codes for CASSLTGSVTEAFF.

This sequence joins TRBV19 and TRBJ1-2; 9 nucleotides line up with TRBD1. This CDR3 has 14 amino acids. V dropped 5 bases and J dropped 7; count of bases not matched to a gene: 8. The germline CDR1 and CDR2 sequences are LNHDA and SQIVND (reference sequence). The CDR3 spells CASSQKGQGSGYTF. The CDR3 nucleotides read TGTGCCAGTAGTCAGAAGGGACAGGGAAGTGGCTACACCTTC.

This clone was recorded a few times. The J gene is TRBJ2-7, the V gene TRBV6-5, with 7 nucleotides matching TRBD1. The trim removed 4 bases at V and 4 bases at J, leaving 4 bases unmatched. CDR1 MNHEY and CDR2 SVGAGI come from the germline V gene. The CDR3 contains 13 residues. The CDR3 loop is CASSSEDRYEQYF. The DNA of the CDR3 is TGTGCCAGCAGTTCCGAGGACAGGTACGAGCAGTACTTC.

The chain combines TRBV5-1 with TRBJ2-7; maybe TRBD2 (6 bases). Germline V gene data show CDR1 as SGHRS and CDR2 as YFSETQ. The CDR3 covers 15 residues. Trimming removed 0 bases at V and 2 bases at J, with 12 bases between. CDR3 in DNA: TGCGCCAGCAGCTTGGTAGGAGGGTTCACCTACGAGCAGTACTTC. Translated, it gives CASSLVGGFTYEQYF.

V usage is TRBV27 and J usage is TRBJ2-2, with TRBD1 identical over 8 bases. V shed 6 bases, J shed 6 bases, and the junction held 6 bases outside the gene matches. Germline V gives CDR1 MNHEY, CDR2 SMNVEV (reference sequence). The CDR3 covers 14 residues. CDR3 sequence reads: CASRATGAAGELFF. The CDR3, as DNA: TGTGCCAGCAGAGCGACAGGGGCTGCCGGGGAGCTGTTTTTT.

This rearrangement joins TRBV2 to TRBJ2-1; 7 bases are a match to TRBD2. Trimming at V came to 1 base and at J to 1 base, leaving 1 base not matched to a gene. The CDR3 totals 15 residues. Germline loops: CDR1 SNHLY, CDR2 FYNNEI. The DNA for the CDR3 is TGTGCCAGCAGTGAAGACGGGGGGTCCTACAATGAGCAGTTCTTC. Its protein product is CASSEDGGSYNEQFF.

J is TRBJ1-2 and V is TRBV29-1; TRBD1 might be the D (6 bases). This CDR3 has 14 residues. Trimming stripped 5 bases from V and 2 bases from J, with 15 bases between. Germline V lookup: CDR1 SQVTM, CDR2 ANQGSEA. As DNA, the CDR3 is TGCAGCGTTCCGGCAGGGGAAATAAACTATGGCTACACCTTC. Protein: CSVPAGEINYGYTF.